The rows below give T cell receptor beta chains drawn from one sample of a study of blood T cell repertoires in COVID-19. Produced via immunoSEQ multiplex PCR; TCRdb's table is partial and in-frame only. The data hold 350,000 to 500,000 clones, with roughly 90% observed a single time. Material for sequencing was peripheral blood. Every receptor here comes from a young man with COVID-19, enrolled during active disease. The CDR3 runs from the conserved cysteine through the conserved F or W. D genes are given only for firm matches. Only some rows state a clone size, as once, few, many or a class for expanded clones.

clone size	V gene	D gene	J gene	CDR3 DNA	CDR3 protein
NA	TRBV3-1/TRBV3-2	NA	TRBJ2-3	TGTGCCAGCAGCCAAGATCTGGCCCAGGCGCAGTATTTT	CASSQDLAQAQYF
NA	TRBV6-5	NA	TRBJ1-6	TGTGCCAGCAGTATCGTCACTGGGGGGGATTCACCCCTCCACTTT	CASSIVTGGDSPLHF
NA	TRBV19	TRBD1	TRBJ1-6	TGTGCCAGTAGTTTCTTAGGACAGGATAATTCACCCCTCCACTTT	CASSFLGQDNSPLHF
NA	TRBV6-5	TRBD1	TRBJ1-1	TGTGCCAGCATCCAACAGGGGCGTGACACTGAAGCTTTCTTT	CASIQQGRDTEAFF
NA	TRBV7-6	NA	TRBJ2-7	TGTGCCAGCAGCCCCGGAGGAGACCGAAACCCCCACGAGCAGTACTTC	CASSPGGDRNPHEQYF
NA	TRBV12-3/TRBV12-4	NA	TRBJ1-1	TGTGCCAGCAGACCAAGACAGGAAGAAGCTTTCTTT	CASRPRQEEAFF
NA	TRBV2	NA	TRBJ1-5	TGTGCCAGCAGTGAAGAAGGGACACCGAATCAGCCCCAGCATTTT	CASSEEGTPNQPQHF
NA	TRBV27	NA	TRBJ2-3	TGTGCCAGCACTCGGGGGAGGAGGACAGATACGCAGTATTTT	CASTRGRRTDTQYF
NA	TRBV6-5	TRBD1	TRBJ2-7	TGTGCCAGCAGCAGGACAGGGCGGTACCACGAGCAGTACTTC	CASSRTGRYHEQYF
once	TRBV5-1	TRBD2	TRBJ2-1	TGCGCCAGCAGCCCCGGGGGACTAGCGGGAGGGGTTGGGCAGTTCTTC	CASSPGGLAGGVGQFF
NA	TRBV3-1/TRBV3-2	TRBD1	TRBJ2-7	TGTGCCAGCAGCCAAGAACAGGGGGATGTGGGCGAGCAGTACTTC	CASSQEQGDVGEQYF
NA	TRBV7-8	NA	TRBJ2-1	TGTGCCAGCAGCCCATCCCCCTATGGCAATGAGCAGTTCTTC	CASSPSPYGNEQFF
NA	TRBV19	NA	TRBJ1-5	TGTGCCAGTAGTATAAGGGACTTCCGGCGCAATCAGCCCCAGCATTTT	CASSIRDFRRNQPQHF
NA	TRBV7-9	NA	TRBJ1-5	TGTGCCAGCAGCTTCGACTCCGAGGGGCCCCAGCATTTT	CASSFDSEGPQHF
NA	TRBV5-1	NA	TRBJ2-3	TGCGCCAGCAGCTTGGACAGGGCACAGGCAGATACGCAGTATTTT	CASSLDRAQADTQYF
NA	TRBV27	TRBD2	TRBJ2-3	TGTGCCAGCAGTTTAATAGCCGGGGAGGGAGCAGATACGCAGTATTTT	CASSLIAGEGADTQYF
NA	TRBV7-3	TRBD2	TRBJ2-5	TGTGCCAGCAGCTCGGGACTAGCGGGAGAAGAGACCCAGTACTTC	CASSSGLAGEETQYF
once	TRBV5-6	NA	TRBJ2-7	TGTGCCAGCAGCTACTCAGGGACCTACGAGCAGTACTTC	CASSYSGTYEQYF
NA	TRBV19	NA	TRBJ2-1	TGTGCCAGTAGTATAGACAGTTACAATGAGCAGTTCTTC	CASSIDSYNEQFF
NA	TRBV25-1	NA	TRBJ2-3	TGTGCCAGCAGTCTAGGGGGGGACGGCCCAAGAGATACGCAGTATTTT	CASSLGGDGPRDTQYF
few	TRBV19	TRBD1	TRBJ2-1	TGTGCCAGTAGTCGCCTTAGAATGGGACAGGGGGCGATTGAGCAGTTCTTC	CASSRLRMGQGAIEQFF
few	TRBV19	TRBD1	TRBJ2-7	TGTGCCAGTAGCCAATTGGGGGACAGGTCCTACGAGCAGTACTTC	CASSQLGDRSYEQYF
once	TRBV5-1	NA	TRBJ2-7	TGCGCCAGCAGCCCCGGGTACGAGCAGTACTTC	CASSPGYEQYF
NA	TRBV30	NA	TRBJ2-5	TGTGCCTGGAACGACCGGGGGACCCAGTACTTC	CAWNDRGTQYF
NA	TRBV29-1	NA	TRBJ1-1	TGCAGCGTTGAACCTGGGGAAGGGAGCACTGAAGCTTTCTTT	CSVEPGEGSTEAFF
NA	TRBV4-1	TRBD1	TRBJ2-7	TGCGCCAGTTCCCTCGGACAGGGCCCCCGCTACGAGCAGTACTTC	CASSLGQGPRYEQYF
NA	TRBV12-3/TRBV12-4	NA	TRBJ1-2	TGTGCCAGCAACAATCCAGGGGATGGCTACACCTTC	CASNNPGDGYTF
once	TRBV21-1	NA	TRBJ2-1	TGTGCCAGCAGCCCCCATGGAGACTTTGAGGAGAATGAGCAGTTCTTC	CASSPHGDFEENEQFF
NA	TRBV27	NA	TRBJ2-2	TGTGCCAGCGGCTCAGGGGCGAACACCGGGGAGCTGTTTTTT	CASGSGANTGELFF
NA	TRBV30	NA	TRBJ1-4	TGTGCCTGGTCGAATACAGGGAGAGGGGGTAAAAAACTGTTTTTT	CAWSNTGRGGKKLFF
NA	TRBV4-1	NA	TRBJ2-5	TGCGCCAGCAGCCCTCGTGGTGGTAGCGGAGATCGAGAGACCCAGTACTTC	CASSPRGGSGDRETQYF
NA	TRBV13	NA	TRBJ2-1	TGTGCCAGCAGCCCCCCAGGGGTAGCCTGGTCGGATGAGCAGTTCTTC	CASSPPGVAWSDEQFF